This T cell receptor beta chain was found in a study of shared clonotypes between healthy human individuals. Turning to the study itself: Three plates each covered CD4 naive and memory; CD8 naive two, CD8 memory one.

Naive CD8 cells comprised CD45RO-negative, CCR7-positively selected cells, excluding terminally differentiated effector memory CD45RA+ cells. In germline, CDR1 is KGHSH, CDR2 LQKENI. V dropped 2 bases and J dropped 2 bases, with 13 bases sitting between them. The CDR3 covers 15 residues. Clones were sequenced by immunoSEQ multiplex PCR, and TCRdb holds only the in-frame ones, with some missing. The table includes roughly 2.1 million clones, roughly 91% detected once. Source material: naive CD8+ T cells from PBMCs. The V call is TRBV18, the J call TRBJ2-7, with unresolved D. The receptor was derived from a man aged 18 to 29 in good health. Some clones in this sample may be carry-over from other donors' samples. DNA for the CDR3: TGTGCCAGCTCACCATTTCCGGACCCTGCCTACGAGCAGTACTTC. Amino acids: CASSPFPDPAYEQYF.